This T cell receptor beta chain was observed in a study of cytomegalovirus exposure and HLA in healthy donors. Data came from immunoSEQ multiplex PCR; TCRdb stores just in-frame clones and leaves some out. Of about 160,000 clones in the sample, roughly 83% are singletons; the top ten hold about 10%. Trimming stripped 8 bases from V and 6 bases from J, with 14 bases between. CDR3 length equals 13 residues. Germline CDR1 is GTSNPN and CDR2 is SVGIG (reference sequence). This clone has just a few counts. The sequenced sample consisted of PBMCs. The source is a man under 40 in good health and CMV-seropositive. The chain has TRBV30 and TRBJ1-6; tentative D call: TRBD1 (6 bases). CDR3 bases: TGTGCCGGAACCGGGACACGTAATTCACCCCTCCACTTT. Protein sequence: CAGTGTRNSPLHF.